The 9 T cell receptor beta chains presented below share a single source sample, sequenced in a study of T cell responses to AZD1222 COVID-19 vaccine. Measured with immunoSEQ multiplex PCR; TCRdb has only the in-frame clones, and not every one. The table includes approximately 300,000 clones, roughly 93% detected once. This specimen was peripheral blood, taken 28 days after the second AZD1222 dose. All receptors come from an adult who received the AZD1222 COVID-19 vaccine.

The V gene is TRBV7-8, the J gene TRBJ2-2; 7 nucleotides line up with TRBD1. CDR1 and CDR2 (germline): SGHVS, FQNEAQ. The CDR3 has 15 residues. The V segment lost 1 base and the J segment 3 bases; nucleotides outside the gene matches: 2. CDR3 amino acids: CASSLGQGDTGELFF. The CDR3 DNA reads TGTGCCAGCAGCTTAGGACAGGGTGACACCGGGGAGCTGTTTTTT.

CDR3 sequence reads: CASSLVQNLSPLHF. The CDR3 nucleotides read TGTGCCAGCAGTTTGGTGCAGAACCTTTCACCCCTCCACTTT. The gene calls are TRBV28 and TRBJ1-6; no clear D gene. V was pared by 3 bases and J by 9 bases, with 12 bases between. There are 14 residues in the CDR3. Germline values: CDR1 MDHEN, CDR2 SYDVKM. The entire variable domain, with the rest obtained from reference TRBV28 and TRBJ1-6, is as follows: DVKVTQSSRYLVKRTGEKVFLECVQDMDHENMFWYRQDPGLGLRLIYFSYDVKMKEKGDIPEGYSVSREKKERFSLILESASTNQTSMYLCASSLVQNLSPLHFGNGTRLTVT.

The CDR3: CASATGAPPDEQYF. The CDR3 DNA reads TGTGCCAGCGCTACTGGGGCACCTCCCGACGAGCAGTACTTC. The V gene is TRBV7-3, the J gene TRBJ2-7, with TRBD1 as a possible D gene (5 bases). Between the trimmed V and J ends, which lost 8 bases and 5 bases, there was a span of 19 bases. Per germline, CDR1 SGHTA and CDR2 FQGTGA. There are 14 residues in the CDR3.

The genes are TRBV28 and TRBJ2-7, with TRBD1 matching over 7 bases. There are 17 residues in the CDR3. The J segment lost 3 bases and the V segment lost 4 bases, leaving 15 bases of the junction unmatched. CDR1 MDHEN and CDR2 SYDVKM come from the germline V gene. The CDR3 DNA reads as TGTGCCAGCAGTTCCACCGAGGGACAGCGAGGGGTCTACGAGCAGTACTTC. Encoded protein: CASSSTEGQRGVYEQYF.

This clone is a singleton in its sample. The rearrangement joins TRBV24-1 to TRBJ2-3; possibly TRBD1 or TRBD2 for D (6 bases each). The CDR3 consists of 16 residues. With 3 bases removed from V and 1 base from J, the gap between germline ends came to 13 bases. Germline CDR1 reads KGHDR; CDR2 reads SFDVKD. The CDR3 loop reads CATSDPPGAGTDTQYF. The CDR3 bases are TGTGCCACCAGTGATCCCCCGGGGGCCGGCACAGATACGCAGTATTTT.

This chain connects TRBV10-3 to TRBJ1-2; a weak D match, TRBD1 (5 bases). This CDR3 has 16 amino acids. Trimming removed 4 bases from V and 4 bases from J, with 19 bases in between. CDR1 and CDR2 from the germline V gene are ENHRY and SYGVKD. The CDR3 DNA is TGTGCCATCAGTGTTTATAGGGGATTTCAGGTCTATGGCTACACCTTC. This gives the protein CAISVYRGFQVYGYTF.

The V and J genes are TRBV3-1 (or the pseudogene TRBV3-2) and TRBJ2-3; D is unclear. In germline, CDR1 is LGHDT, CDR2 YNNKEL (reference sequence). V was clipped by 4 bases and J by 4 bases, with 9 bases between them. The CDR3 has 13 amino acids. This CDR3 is CASSPGSPDTQYF. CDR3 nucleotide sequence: TGTGCCAGCAGCCCGGGCAGTCCAGATACGCAGTATTTT.

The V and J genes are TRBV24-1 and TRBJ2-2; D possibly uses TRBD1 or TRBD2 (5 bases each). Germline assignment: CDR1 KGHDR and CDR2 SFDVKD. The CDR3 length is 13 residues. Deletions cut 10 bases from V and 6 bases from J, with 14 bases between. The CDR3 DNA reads TGTGCCACGGGAGCAGGGCACCCCGGGGAGCTGTTTTTT. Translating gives CATGAGHPGELFF.

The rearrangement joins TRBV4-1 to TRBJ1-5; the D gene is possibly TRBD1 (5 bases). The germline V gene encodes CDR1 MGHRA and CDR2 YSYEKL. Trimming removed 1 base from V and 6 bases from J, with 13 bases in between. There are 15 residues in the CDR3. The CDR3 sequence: CASSQVDNLGQPQHF. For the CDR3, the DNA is TGCGCCAGCAGCCAAGTGGACAATCTGGGTCAGCCCCAGCATTTT.